Listed below are T cell receptor beta chains from one sample, sequenced in a study of CD4 T cells in relation to SARS-CoV-2 and coronaviruses. No antigen has been identified for these receptors. This table comes from immunoSEQ multiplex PCR, and its TCRdb copy is limited to in-frame clones, with some not included. The sample holds 25,000 to 30,000 clones, 73% seen once. Sequenced: CD4+ T cells from PBMCs, cultured in vitro. The receptors come from a human donor in good health. Both conserved end residues are part of each CDR3. Each record gives: D gene, V gene, clone size, J gene, CDR3 DNA, CDR3 protein. A D gene is named only where the DNA matches it firmly. Size values are once, few and many counts, or a class for expanded clones, and some rows have none.

>TRBD2|TRBV3-1/TRBV3-2|.|TRBJ2-1
TGTGCCAGCAGCCAATCTGGGACTAGCGGATACAATGAGCAGTTCTTC
CASSQSGTSGYNEQFF
>.|TRBV5-8|.|TRBJ2-2
TGTGCCAGCAGCTTAGGCAGCTACACCGGGGAGCTGTTTTTT
CASSLGSYTGELFF
>.|TRBV3-1/TRBV3-2|once|TRBJ2-7
TGTGCCAGCAGCCAAGAGGGTTGGGGACGACACGAGCAGTACTTC
CASSQEGWGRHEQYF
>.|TRBV5-4|.|TRBJ2-2
TGTGCCAGCAGCTGGGACGGGGGCGCTAACACCGGGGAGCTGTTTTTT
CASSWDGGANTGELFF
>.|TRBV10-3|.|TRBJ2-3
TGTGCCACCCGGGACGGTAGCACAGATACGCAGTATTTT
CATRDGSTDTQYF
>TRBD1|TRBV6-5|.|TRBJ1-1
TGTGCCAGCAGATCGGACAGGGGAAAGACTGAAGCTTTCTTT
CASRSDRGKTEAFF
>TRBD1|TRBV7-9|.|TRBJ2-5
TGTGCCAGCAGCTTAGGGGGACAGGGCCCAGAGACCCAGTACTTC
CASSLGGQGPETQYF
>.|TRBV7-9|few|TRBJ1-2
TGTGCCAGCAGCTTAGCTATGGGGGATAACTATGGCTACACCTTC
CASSLAMGDNYGYTF
>.|TRBV29-1|.|TRBJ2-7
TGCAGCGTTGAGGGACGGAGGGCCTACGAGCAGTACTTC
CSVEGRRAYEQYF
>TRBD1|TRBV5-3|.|TRBJ1-2
TGTGCCAGAAGCTCGGACAGGGGTTACTATGGCTACACCTTC
CARSSDRGYYGYTF
>.|TRBV7-9|once|TRBJ1-4
TGTGCCAGCAGCCTCCAGGGGAGTTTAAACGAAAAACTGTTTTTT
CASSLQGSLNEKLFF
>TRBD2|TRBV10-3|once|TRBJ2-3
TGTGCCATCAGTGATCAAGCGGGAGGCCCCTCCACAGATACGCAGTATTTT
CAISDQAGGPSTDTQYF
>.|TRBV7-8|.|TRBJ2-3
TGTGCCAGCGGGTCTGGCACAGATACGCAGTATTTT
CASGSGTDTQYF
>.|TRBV19|.|TRBJ1-5
TGTGCCAGTAGTATAGAGGCAGGTTATAGCAATCAGCCCCAGCATTTT
CASSIEAGYSNQPQHF
>.|TRBV14|.|TRBJ2-5
TGTGCCAGCAGCCAGAGCGGGTTGAAGACCCAGTACTTC
CASSQSGLKTQYF
>.|TRBV11-2|.|TRBJ2-6
TGTGCCAGCAGAACCTCTGGGGCCAACGTCCTGACTTTC
CASRTSGANVLTF
>TRBD2|TRBV4-2|.|TRBJ2-3
TGTGCCAGCAGCCTCGGGACTAGCGGTTGGACAGATACGCAGTATTTT
CASSLGTSGWTDTQYF
>.|TRBV5-1|.|TRBJ1-2
TGCGCCAGCAGGGCTACAGGGCTACCTAACTATGGCTACACCTTC
CASRATGLPNYGYTF
>TRBD1|TRBV11-3|.|TRBJ2-2
TGTGCCAGCAGCTTAGAAGGCTGGACAGGGACCGGGGAGCTGTTTTTT
CASSLEGWTGTGELFF
>TRBD1|TRBV2|once|TRBJ2-3
TGTGCCAGCAGCGGGGACAGGGGGCAGAGGGATACGCAGTATTTT
CASSGDRGQRDTQYF
>TRBD1|TRBV4-3|.|TRBJ1-1
TGCGCCAGCAGCCAAGTGGGAGGGGGCAGCGAGGCTTTCTTT
CASSQVGGGSEAFF
>.|TRBV2|.|TRBJ1-1
TGTGCCAGCAGTGAAGGTCTGGGTCAGGCGAACACTGAAGCTTTCTTT
CASSEGLGQANTEAFF